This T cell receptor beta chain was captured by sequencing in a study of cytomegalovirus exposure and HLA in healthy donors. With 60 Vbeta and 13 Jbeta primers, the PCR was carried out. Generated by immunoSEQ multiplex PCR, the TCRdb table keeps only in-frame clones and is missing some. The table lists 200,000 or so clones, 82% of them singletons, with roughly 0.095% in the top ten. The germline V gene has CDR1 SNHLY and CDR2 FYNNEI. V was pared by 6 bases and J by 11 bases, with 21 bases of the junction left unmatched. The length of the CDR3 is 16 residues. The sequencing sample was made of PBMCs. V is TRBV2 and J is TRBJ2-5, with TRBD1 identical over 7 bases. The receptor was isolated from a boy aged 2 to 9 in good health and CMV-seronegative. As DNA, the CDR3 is TGTGCCAGCAGCGACGCGGACAGGCGATATACGGAAGAGCAGTACTTC. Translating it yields CASSDADRRYTEEQYF.